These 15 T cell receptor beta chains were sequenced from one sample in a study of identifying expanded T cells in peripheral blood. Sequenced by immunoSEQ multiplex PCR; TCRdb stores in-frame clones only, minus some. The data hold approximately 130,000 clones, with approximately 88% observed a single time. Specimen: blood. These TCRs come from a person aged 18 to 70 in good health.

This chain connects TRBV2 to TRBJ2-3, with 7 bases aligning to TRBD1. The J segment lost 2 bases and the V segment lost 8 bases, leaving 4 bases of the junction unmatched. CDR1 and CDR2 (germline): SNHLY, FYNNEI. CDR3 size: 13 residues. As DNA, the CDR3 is TGTGCCAGCGGGACAGCCTTCACAGATACGCAGTATTTT. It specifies CASGTAFTDTQYF.

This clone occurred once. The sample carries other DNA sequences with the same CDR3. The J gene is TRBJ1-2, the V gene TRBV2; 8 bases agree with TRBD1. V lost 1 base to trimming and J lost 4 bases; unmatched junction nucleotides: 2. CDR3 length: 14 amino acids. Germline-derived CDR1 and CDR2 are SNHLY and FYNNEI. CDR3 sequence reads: CASSEGQGIYGYTF. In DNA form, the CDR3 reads TGTGCCAGCAGTGAAGGACAGGGGATCTATGGCTACACCTTC.

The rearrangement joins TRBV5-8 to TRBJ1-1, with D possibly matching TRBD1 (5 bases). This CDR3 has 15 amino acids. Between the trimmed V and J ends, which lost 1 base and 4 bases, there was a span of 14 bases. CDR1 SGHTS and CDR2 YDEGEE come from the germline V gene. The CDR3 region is CASSLRGVFSTEAFF. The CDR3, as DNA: TGTGCCAGCAGCTTGCGGGGGGTATTTAGCACTGAAGCTTTCTTT. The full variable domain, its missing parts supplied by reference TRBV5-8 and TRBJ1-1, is EAGVTQSPTHLIKTRGQQATLRCSPISGHTSVYWYQQALGLGLQFLLWYDEGEERNRGNFPPRFSGRQFPNYSSELNVNALELEDSALYLCASSLRGVFSTEAFFGQGTRLTVV.

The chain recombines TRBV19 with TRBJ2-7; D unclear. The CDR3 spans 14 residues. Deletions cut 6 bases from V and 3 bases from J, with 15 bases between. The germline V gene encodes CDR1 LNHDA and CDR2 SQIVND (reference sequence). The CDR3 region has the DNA TGTGCCAGTAGACCGGACGGAGCAGACTACGAGCAGTACTTC. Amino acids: CASRPDGADYEQYF.

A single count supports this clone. The CDR3 loop reads CASTQMTGGGYTF. The DNA of the CDR3 is TGCGCCAGCACCCAAATGACAGGGGGTGGCTACACCTTC. V and J are TRBV10-2 and TRBJ1-2; the match to TRBD1 covers 9 bases. Germline V gives CDR1 WSHSY, CDR2 SAAADI. The length of the CDR3 is 13 residues. The trim removed 7 bases at V and 7 bases at J, leaving 7 bases unmatched.

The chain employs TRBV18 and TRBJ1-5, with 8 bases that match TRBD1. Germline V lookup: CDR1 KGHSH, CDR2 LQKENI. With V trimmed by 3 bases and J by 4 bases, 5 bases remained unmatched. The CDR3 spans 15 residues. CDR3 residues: CASSPGTGVNQPQHF. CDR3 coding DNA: TGTGCCAGCTCACCGGGGACAGGAGTTAATCAGCCCCAGCATTTT.

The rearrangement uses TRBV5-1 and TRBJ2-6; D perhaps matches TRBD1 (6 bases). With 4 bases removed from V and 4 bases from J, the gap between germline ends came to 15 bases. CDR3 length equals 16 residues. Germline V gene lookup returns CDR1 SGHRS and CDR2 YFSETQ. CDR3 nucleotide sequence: TGCGCCAGCAGCCCCCAGGGGCTTAGGGGGGCCAACGTCCTGACTTTC. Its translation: CASSPQGLRGANVLTF.

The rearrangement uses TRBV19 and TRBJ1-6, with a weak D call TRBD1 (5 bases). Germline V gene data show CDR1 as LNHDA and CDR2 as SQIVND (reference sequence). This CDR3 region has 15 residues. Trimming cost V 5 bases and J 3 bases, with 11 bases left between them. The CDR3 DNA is TGTGCCAGTAGTTTGGGGACGGTCTATAATTCACCCCTCCACTTT. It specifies CASSLGTVYNSPLHF.

The CDR3: CASESSVYNEQFF. CDR3 bases: TGTGCTAGTGAGTCTAGCGTTTACAATGAGCAGTTCTTC. The J gene is TRBJ2-1, the V gene TRBV12-5, with a tentative D call TRBD2 (6 bases). V shed 7 bases and J shed 4 bases, with 11 bases lying between them. The CDR3 sequence is 13 residues long. Germline V gene lookup returns CDR1 LGHNT and CDR2 FRNRAP. Complete variable domain (other parts from reference TRBV12-5 and TRBJ2-1): DARVTQTPRHKVTEMGQEVTMRCQPILGHNTVFWYRQTMMQGLELLAYFRNRAPLDDSGMPKDRFSAEMPDATLATLKIQPSEPRDSAVYFCASESSVYNEQFFGPGTRLTVL.

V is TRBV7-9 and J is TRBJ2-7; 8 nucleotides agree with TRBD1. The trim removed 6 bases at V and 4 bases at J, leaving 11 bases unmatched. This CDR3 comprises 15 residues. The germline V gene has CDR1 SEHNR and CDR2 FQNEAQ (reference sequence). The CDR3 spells CASSFFDRGNYEQYF. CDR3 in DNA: TGTGCCAGCAGTTTCTTCGACAGGGGAAATTACGAGCAGTACTTC.

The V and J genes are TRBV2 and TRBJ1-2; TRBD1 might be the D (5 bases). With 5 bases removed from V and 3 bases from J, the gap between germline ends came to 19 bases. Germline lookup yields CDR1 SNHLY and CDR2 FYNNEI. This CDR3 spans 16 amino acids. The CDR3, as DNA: TGTGCCAGCAGTAAAGGATTACAGGCTTCTCACTATGGCTACACCTTC. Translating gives CASSKGLQASHYGYTF. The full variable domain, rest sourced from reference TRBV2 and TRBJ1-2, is EPEVTQTPSHQVTQMGQEVILRCVPISNHLYFYWYRQILGQKVEFLVSFYNNEISEKSEIFDDQFSVERPDGSNFTLKIRSTKLEDSAMYFCASSKGLQASHYGYTFGSGTRLTVV.

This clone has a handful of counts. CDR3 nucleotide sequence: TGTGCCAGCAGCTTGGGGGTCAGGGCGAGGGCTTTCTTT. The encoded protein is CASSLGVRARAFF. The gene calls are TRBV7-2 and TRBJ1-1; a possible D gene is TRBD1 (5 bases). Trimming pared 3 bases from V and 11 bases from J, leaving 16 bases between. CDR3 length equals 13 residues. Looked up from germline, CDR1 is SGHTA and CDR2 is FQGNSA.

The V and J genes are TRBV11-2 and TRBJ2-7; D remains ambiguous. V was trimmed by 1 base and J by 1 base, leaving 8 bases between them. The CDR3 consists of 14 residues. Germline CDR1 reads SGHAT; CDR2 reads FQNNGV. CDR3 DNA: TGTGCCAGCAGCTTAGCCCACCGATCCTACGAGCAGTACTTC. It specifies CASSLAHRSYEQYF.

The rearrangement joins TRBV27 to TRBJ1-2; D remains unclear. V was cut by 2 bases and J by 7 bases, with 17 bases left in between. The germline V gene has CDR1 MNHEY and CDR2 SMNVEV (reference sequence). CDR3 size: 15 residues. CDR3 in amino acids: CASSLGHGPQFGYTF. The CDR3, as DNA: TGTGCCAGCAGTTTAGGGCACGGACCCCAGTTTGGCTACACCTTC.

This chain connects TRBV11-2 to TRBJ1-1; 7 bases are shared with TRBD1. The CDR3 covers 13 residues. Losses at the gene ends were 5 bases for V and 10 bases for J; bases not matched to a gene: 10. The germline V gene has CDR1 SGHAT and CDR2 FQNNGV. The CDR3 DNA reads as TGTGCCAGCAGCCCGATAAGGGACAGTTCAGCTTTCTTT. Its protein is CASSPIRDSSAFF.